This passage covers 8 T cell receptor beta chains from one sample sequenced in a study of T-cell reconstitution after alpha-beta-depleted transplantation in children (dated by TCRdb to about 2016). Receptors were amplified or captured by PCR. Sequenced using an Illumina HiSeq 2500. To normalize quantification of the TCRbeta repertoire, the TCR libraries were built with molecular barcoding that relied on unique molecular identifiers. TCRdb handled the public reads itself, with Q25 trimming in fastp and clone calling in MiXCR, and kept productive beta chains. Records with the same CDR3 protein are collapsed into one entry carrying the most frequent genes and DNA. Recorded for this sample are hundreds of thousands of distinct CDR3 sequences; about 15% of them occurred a single time. The top ten clones comprise 1.1% of the sample. Sequencing was performed on PBMCs from the stem cell graft donor, taken from the stem cell graft. These TCRs come from a human donor who donated a stem cell graft to a child with acute myeloid leukemia.

With regard to this clonotype: One base away lies a much larger clone, so this may be a sequencing read error. The final CDR3 position lacks the conserved phenylalanine or tryptophan, pointing to a likely read error. V and J are TRBV4-2 and TRBJ2-1; 8 bases map to TRBD1. Looked up from germline, CDR1 is LGHNA and CDR2 is YNFKEQ. V dropped 0 bases and J dropped 12; count of bases not matched to a gene: 1. The CDR3 runs to 12 residues. For the CDR3, the DNA is TGTGCCAGCAGCCAAGATGGGACAGGGCAGTTCCTC. It codes for CASSQDGTGQFL.

The table lists this clonotype with many counts. The CDR3 region has the DNA TGTGCCAGCAGCCAAGATAACTTGGGGGAGCTGTTTTTT. Translated: CASSQDNLGELFF. The V call is TRBV4-2, the J call TRBJ2-2; no definite D call. V was pared by 0 bases and J by 8 bases, with 7 bases between. The CDR3 runs 13 residues. Germline loops: CDR1 LGHNA, CDR2 YNFKEQ.

The genes are TRBV28 and TRBJ2-2, with 8 bases aligning to TRBD2. The germline gives CDR1 MDHEN, CDR2 SYDVKM. Trimming took 7 bases from V and 5 from J; bases not matched to a gene: 9. The CDR3 sequence is 15 residues long. This CDR3 reads CASTLSGGRTGELFF. For the CDR3, the DNA is TGTGCCAGCACTTTGAGCGGGGGAAGGACCGGGGAGCTGTTTTTT.

In this sample, this clonotype turned up a few times. CDR3 coding DNA: TGCGCCAGCAGCTTCGTGGGGGCAGGTGAAAAACTGTTTTTT. It encodes CASSFVGAGEKLFF. The V and J genes are TRBV5-1 and TRBJ1-4; tentative D call: TRBD1 (6 bases). CDR3 length: 14 amino acids. Germline lookup yields CDR1 SGHRS and CDR2 YFSETQ. Trimming removed 2 bases at V and 7 bases at J, with 12 bases between.

This clonotype was counted a few times. The chain links TRBV30 to TRBJ1-1; a weak D match, TRBD1 (5 bases). Germline-derived CDR1 and CDR2 are GTSNPN and SVGIG (reference sequence). The CDR3 spans 10 residues. The CDR3 sequence is CTGGNTEAFF. In nucleotides, the CDR3 is TGTACCGGGGGGAACACTGAAGCTTTCTTT.

V usage is TRBV5-1 and J usage is TRBJ2-7; maybe TRBD2 (5 bases). This CDR3 comprises 14 residues. Germline-derived CDR1 and CDR2 are SGHRS and YFSETQ. V was cut by 2 bases and J by 2 bases, with 11 bases left in between. The CDR3 nucleotides are TGCGCCAGCAGCTTCGGGAAGGGAGCCTACGAGCAGTACTTC. Its translation: CASSFGKGAYEQYF.

This clonotype was observed at least ten times. The genes are TRBV15 and TRBJ1-5; possibly TRBD1 for D (6 bases). Trimming cost V 3 bases and J 0 bases, with 9 bases left between them. The CDR3 has 15 amino acids. Germline V gene lookup returns CDR1 LNHNV and CDR2 YYDKDF (reference sequence). CDR3 region: CATSSGGYSNQPQHF. In DNA form, the CDR3 reads TGTGCCACCAGCAGCGGGGGCTATAGCAATCAGCCCCAGCATTTT. Combining the CDR3 with reference TRBV15 and TRBJ1-5 gives the whole variable domain DAMVIQNPRYQVTQFGKPVTLSCSQTLNHNVMYWYQQKSSQAPKLLFHYYDKDFNNEADTPDNFQSRRPNTSFCFLDIRSPGLGDTAMYLCATSSGGYSNQPQHFGDGTRLSIL.

This clonotype appeared many times. Written as DNA, the CDR3 is TGCAGTGCTAGAGATCGGGTGACAGATACGCAGTATTTT. As protein: CSARDRVTDTQYF. The rearrangement uses TRBV20-1 and TRBJ2-3; D is unclear. The CDR3 consists of 13 residues. V dropped 0 bases and J dropped 3 bases, with 7 bases sitting between them. Germline-derived CDR1 and CDR2 are DFQATT and SNEGSKA (reference sequence).